Listed here are 29 T cell receptor beta chains from one sample, sequenced in a study of blood T cell repertoires in COVID-19. Libraries were prepared by immunoSEQ multiplex PCR; TCRdb keeps only in-frame clonotypes and omits some of them. The sample shows 150,000 to 200,000 clones, approximately 90% of them seen only once. Sequenced: peripheral blood. Source of these receptors: a human donor in a cohort sampled during active COVID-19.

The V gene is TRBV9, the J gene TRBJ2-3; 9 nucleotides agree with TRBD2. This CDR3 has 18 residues. The trim removed 4 bases at V and 3 bases at J, leaving 15 bases unmatched. Germline V gene sequence: CDR1 SGDLS, CDR2 YYNGEE. CDR3 amino acids: CASSPHAGGPAVTDTQYF. CDR3 nucleotides: TGTGCCAGCAGCCCCCATGCGGGGGGGCCGGCTGTGACAGATACGCAGTATTTT.

Concerning this clone itself: The same CDR3 is also encoded by other DNA sequences in this sample. The chain carries TRBV30 and TRBJ2-7; D might be TRBD1 (5 bases). CDR3 length: 13 residues. CDR1 is GTSNPN and CDR2 is SVGIG in the germline V gene (reference sequence). Trimming took 1 base from V and 3 from J, leaving 10 bases between them. This chain's CDR3 is CAWSGGQGYEQYF. CDR3 nucleotides: TGTGCCTGGAGTGGTGGGCAGGGCTACGAGCAGTACTTC.

This sequence joins TRBV19 and TRBJ2-2; 8 bases are a match to TRBD2. Germline CDR1 and CDR2: LNHDA and SQIVND (reference sequence). V lost 5 bases to trimming and J lost 4 bases; unmatched junction nucleotides: 6. The CDR3 totals 15 residues. DNA for the CDR3: TGTGCCAGTAGTCTCGGGGGGGGTCCCACCGGGGAGCTGTTTTTT. Encoded protein: CASSLGGGPTGELFF. The variable domain in full, completed from reference TRBV19 and TRBJ2-2, reads DGGITQSPKYLFRKEGQNVTLSCEQNLNHDAMYWYRQDPGQGLRLIYYSQIVNDFQKGDIAEGYSVSREKKESFPLTVTSAQKNPTAFYLCASSLGGGPTGELFFGEGSRLTVL.

This rearrangement joins TRBV5-1 to TRBJ2-1, with D hard to call. V was shortened by 4 bases and J by 6 bases, with 11 bases between the two germline ends. Per the germline V gene, CDR1 is SGHRS and CDR2 is YFSETQ. There are 13 residues in the CDR3. CDR3 DNA sequence: TGCGCCAGCAGCGTTCCCTCGGGCAATGAGCAGTTCTTC. It codes for CASSVPSGNEQFF.

The rearrangement links TRBV6-5 to TRBJ1-5, with D perhaps TRBD1 (6 bases). Per germline, CDR1 MNHEY and CDR2 SVGAGI. This CDR3 spans 15 amino acids. Trimming pared 4 bases from V and 3 bases from J, leaving 13 bases between. CDR3 loop: CASSFQGQINQPQHF. The CDR3 DNA is TGTGCCAGCAGTTTTCAAGGACAGATCAATCAGCCCCAGCATTTT.

This clone was observed a handful of times. Other DNA sequences in the same sample also yield this CDR3. This chain links TRBV7-9 with TRBJ1-2; possibly TRBD1 for D (5 bases). Trimming removed 1 base at V and 4 bases at J, with 10 bases between. This CDR3 contains 14 residues. Germline V gene data show CDR1 as SEHNR and CDR2 as FQNEAQ (reference sequence). The CDR3 loop reads CASSLGGEGYGYTF. In DNA form, the CDR3 reads TGTGCCAGCAGCTTAGGAGGGGAGGGCTATGGCTACACCTTC.

The chain recombines TRBV5-4 with TRBJ2-7, with D possibly being TRBD2 (6 bases). V was cut by 2 bases and J by 2 bases, with 11 bases left in between. The germline CDR1 and CDR2 sequences are SGHNT and YYREEE (reference sequence). The CDR3 covers 14 residues. CDR3 sequence reads: CASSLGGNAYEQYF. In DNA, the CDR3 is TGTGCCAGCAGCTTAGGCGGGAATGCCTACGAGCAGTACTTC.

The chain is built from TRBV7-2 and TRBJ1-1, with 9 bases fitting TRBD1. V lost 4 bases to trimming and J lost 10 bases; unmatched junction nucleotides: 4. The CDR3 runs 12 residues. Germline V gene sequence: CDR1 SGHTA, CDR2 FQGNSA. CDR3 amino acids: CASSSDRGSAFF. CDR3 coding DNA: TGTGCCAGCAGCTCGGACAGGGGATCAGCTTTCTTT.

The V gene is TRBV19, the J gene TRBJ2-6; no reliable D call. V lost 3 bases, J lost 0 bases, and 6 bases lay in between. This CDR3 has 15 amino acids. Germline V gives CDR1 LNHDA, CDR2 SQIVND (reference sequence). Here the CDR3 DNA reads TGTGCCAGTAGTATCAGTGACTCTGGGGCCAACGTCCTGACTTTC. It is translated as CASSISDSGANVLTF.

The chain links TRBV28 to TRBJ2-5, with a weak D call TRBD2 (6 bases). Between the trimmed V and J ends, which lost 11 bases and 2 bases, there was a span of 15 bases. Germline values: CDR1 MDHEN, CDR2 SYDVKM. This CDR3 contains 13 residues. The CDR3 loop reads CAGRGEAQETQYF. The CDR3 nucleotides read TGTGCCGGGCGAGGGGAGGCGCAAGAGACCCAGTACTTC.

The J gene is TRBJ1-1, the V gene TRBV20-1; 12 bases match TRBD1. V was pared by 3 bases and J by 1 base, with 9 bases of the junction left unmatched. In germline, CDR1 is DFQATT, CDR2 SNEGSKA (reference sequence). The CDR3 is 17 amino acids. The CDR3 nucleotides read TGCAGTGCTAGTTGGGGGACAGGGGGCGTTGGGAACACTGAAGCTTTCTTT. Its translation is CSASWGTGGVGNTEAFF.

The chain carries TRBV30 and TRBJ1-2, with TRBD1 identical over 7 bases. V lost 4 bases, J lost 6 bases, and 14 bases stayed unmatched. This CDR3 comprises 15 residues. From germline, CDR1 is GTSNPN and CDR2 SVGIG (reference sequence). In DNA form, the CDR3 reads TGTGCCTGGACTCTCCTTACAGGGGCCCGGCATGGCTACACCTTC. Translation gives CAWTLLTGARHGYTF. The complete variable domain, with remaining parts taken from reference TRBV30 and TRBJ1-2, reads SQTIHQWPATLVQPVGSPLSLECTVEGTSNPNLYWYRQAAGRGLQLLFYSVGIGQISSEVPQNLSASRPQDRQFILSSKKLLLSDSGFYLCAWTLLTGARHGYTFGSGTRLTVV.

CDR3: CASSLAPGTFTDTQYF. DNA of the CDR3: TGTGCCAGCAGCTTAGCGCCTGGGACTTTCACAGATACGCAGTATTTT. V usage is TRBV7-8 and J usage is TRBJ2-3; D may be TRBD2 (6 bases). CDR3 length equals 16 residues. Trimming pared 0 bases from V and 2 bases from J, leaving 12 bases between. Germline CDR1 reads SGHVS; CDR2 reads FQNEAQ. The full variable domain, in which reference TRBV7-8 and TRBJ2-3 provide the parts outside the CDR3, is GAGVSQSPRYKVAKRGQDVALRCDPISGHVSLFWYQQALGQGPEFLTYFQNEAQLDKSGLPSDRFFAERPEGSVSTLKIQRTQQEDSAVYLCASSLAPGTFTDTQYFGPGTRLTVL.

The rearrangement uses TRBV19 and TRBJ1-4, with 8 nucleotides matching TRBD1. Germline CDR1 LNHDA, CDR2 SQIVND (reference sequence). The CDR3 is made up of 15 amino acids. Germline trimming cut 4 bases from V and 6 bases from J; bases unmatched to any gene: 7. The CDR3 region is CASSKRTGYDEKLFF. The CDR3 DNA sequence: TGTGCCAGTAGTAAAAGGACAGGGTACGATGAAAAACTGTTTTTT.

V and J are TRBV10-3 and TRBJ1-5; D gene unclear. Looked up from germline, CDR1 is ENHRY and CDR2 is SYGVKD. V was clipped by 2 bases and J by 5 bases, with 4 bases between them. The CDR3 consists of 12 residues. The CDR3, as DNA: TGTGCCATCAGTGAGAGCTATCAGCCCCAGCATTTT. Translating gives CAISESYQPQHF.

This chain joins TRBV28 and TRBJ1-4; 9 positions agree with TRBD1. Germline V gene data show CDR1 as MDHEN and CDR2 as SYDVKM. Trimming took 4 bases from V and 4 from J; bases not matched to a gene: 7. This CDR3 is built from 16 residues. CDR3 sequence: CASSSPETGGNEKLFF. In DNA, the CDR3 is TGTGCCAGCAGTTCCCCGGAGACAGGGGGTAATGAAAAACTGTTTTTT. Supplemented by reference TRBV28 and TRBJ1-4, the full variable domain reads DVKVTQSSRYLVKRTGEKVFLECVQDMDHENMFWYRQDPGLGLRLIYFSYDVKMKEKGDIPEGYSVSREKKERFSLILESASTNQTSMYLCASSSPETGGNEKLFFGSGTQLSVL.

In its sample, this clone was seen a few times. The rearrangement uses TRBV15 and TRBJ2-7, with D perhaps TRBD2 (6 bases). Germline V gene sequence: CDR1 LNHNV, CDR2 YYDKDF (reference sequence). The CDR3 consists of 14 residues. V was cut by 3 bases and J by 4 bases, with 13 bases left in between. The CDR3 nucleotides read TGTGCCACCAGCAGGGGCAGAGGGACTTACGAGCAGTACTTC. Translation gives CATSRGRGTYEQYF.

The chain employs TRBV7-8 and TRBJ1-2, with D possibly matching TRBD1 (6 bases). V lost 3 bases and J lost 2, with 7 bases in between. Germline V gene data show CDR1 as SGHVS and CDR2 as FQNEAQ. CDR3 size: 13 residues. The chain's CDR3 is CASSFDRNYGYTF. The DNA for the CDR3 is TGTGCCAGCAGCTTCGACAGGAACTATGGCTACACCTTC.

V usage is TRBV28 and J usage is TRBJ1-1; TRBD1 agrees at 9 bases. Losses at the gene ends were 2 bases for V and 11 bases for J; bases not matched to a gene: 9. CDR3 length: 14 residues. The germline gives CDR1 MDHEN, CDR2 SYDVKM. CDR3: CASSLLTGGAWAFF. As DNA, the CDR3 is TGTGCCAGCAGTTTACTTACAGGGGGCGCGTGGGCTTTCTTT.

The chain is built from TRBV7-3 and TRBJ1-1, with D possibly matching TRBD1 (5 bases). The ends were cut back, 5 bases at V and 0 bases at J, with 13 bases in the middle. Germline values: CDR1 SGHTA, CDR2 FQGTGA. This CDR3 contains 15 residues. DNA for the CDR3: TGTGCCAGCAGCCCGCGAATGGACATGAACACTGAAGCTTTCTTT. Protein: CASSPRMDMNTEAFF.

The chain is built from TRBV7-9 and TRBJ1-5; 11 nucleotides align to TRBD1. Per germline, CDR1 SEHNR and CDR2 FQNEAQ (reference sequence). The CDR3 is made up of 16 amino acids. V gave up 1 base and J gave up 5 bases; unmatched junction bases: 4. The CDR3 sequence is CASSLVGQGAYQPQHF. CDR3 sequence (DNA): TGTGCCAGCAGCTTAGTCGGACAGGGGGCCTATCAGCCCCAGCATTTT. Full variable domain (missing parts from reference TRBV7-9 and TRBJ1-5): DTGVSQNPRHKITKRGQNVTFRCDPISEHNRLYWYRQTLGQGPEFLTYFQNEAQLEKSRLLSDRFSAERPKGSFSTLEIQRTEQGDSAMYLCASSLVGQGAYQPQHFGDGTRLSIL.

This clone is a singleton in its sample. This chain uses TRBV30 with TRBJ2-1; 8 positions agree with TRBD1. The CDR3 spans 13 residues. The germline V gene has CDR1 GTSNPN and CDR2 SVGIG (reference sequence). V was clipped by 5 bases and J by 5 bases; unmatched bases: 5. The CDR3 DNA follows: TGTGCCTGGGCCGGGACAGGTAACAATGAGCAGTTCTTC. Translated, it gives CAWAGTGNNEQFF.

This chain links TRBV9 with TRBJ2-5, with D perhaps TRBD1 (5 bases). The germline V gene has CDR1 SGDLS and CDR2 YYNGEE. Deletions cut 1 base from V and 0 bases from J, with 7 bases between. The CDR3 is 14 residues long. The DNA for the CDR3 is TGTGCCAGCAGCGTAACAGGAAACCAAGAGACCCAGTACTTC. This sequence encodes CASSVTGNQETQYF.

The rearrangement uses TRBV4-1 and TRBJ1-1; 9 bases line up with TRBD1. Germline V CDR1 and CDR2: MGHRA, YSYEKL. V lost 6 bases to trimming and J lost 1 base; unmatched junction nucleotides: 12. This CDR3 region has 17 residues. The CDR3 region has the DNA TGCGCCAGCAGATCCGGGACAGGGCAGAATCGGAACACTGAAGCTTTCTTT. It translates to CASRSGTGQNRNTEAFF.

This chain links TRBV27 with TRBJ1-2; 10 bases line up with TRBD1. Looked up from germline, CDR1 is MNHEY and CDR2 is SMNVEV (reference sequence). V gave up 6 bases and J gave up 2 bases; unmatched junction bases: 9. The CDR3 consists of 16 residues. CDR3 in DNA: TGTGCCAGCAGAGACCGTGACAGGGGGCAGAACTATGGCTACACCTTC. This translates into CASRDRDRGQNYGYTF.

The chain uses TRBV6-6 and TRBJ2-6; D is undetermined. V gave up 6 bases and J gave up 0 bases, with 15 bases separating them. The CDR3 consists of 17 residues. Looked up from germline, CDR1 is MNHNY and CDR2 is SVGAGI (reference sequence). The CDR3 bases are TGTGCCAGCAGCCGATCGAGGCTCACCTCTGGGGCCAACGTCCTGACTTTC. It codes for CASSRSRLTSGANVLTF.

In nucleotides, the CDR3 is TGTGCCAGCAGTTACTCCGGGGACACCTATGGCTACACCTTC. Its protein product is CASSYSGDTYGYTF. The chain is built from TRBV6-5 and TRBJ1-2; D perhaps matches TRBD1 (6 bases). The CDR3 runs 14 residues. Germline assignment: CDR1 MNHEY and CDR2 SVGAGI. With 0 bases removed from V and 4 bases from J, the gap between germline ends came to 9 bases.

V is TRBV6-2 or TRBV6-3 and J is TRBJ2-1, with TRBD2 matching 8 bases. CDR3 length equals 14 residues. V lost 5 bases and J lost 6; bases outside the gene matches: 6. Germline values: CDR1 MNHEY, CDR2 SVGEGT. This chain's CDR3 is CASSITSGANEQFF. In DNA, the CDR3 is TGTGCCAGCAGTATCACTAGCGGAGCCAATGAGCAGTTCTTC.

The V call is TRBV5-6, the J call TRBJ1-1; D is ambiguous. Germline lookup yields CDR1 SGHDT and CDR2 YYEEEE. This CDR3 has 14 residues. The V end was cut by 1 base, the J end by 3 bases, with 10 bases between. The CDR3 coding sequence is TGTGCCAGCAGCTTGCCAGGTTCGTACACTGAAGCTTTCTTT. It encodes CASSLPGSYTEAFF.